This T cell receptor beta chain was documented in a study of blood T cell repertoires in COVID-19 (dated by TCRdb to 2019 to 2021). General notes on the study: Collaborator samples came from the United States, Italy and Spain and covered acute and convalescent phases of COVID-19. The material from the prospective study consisted of cDNA or gDNA derived from T cells, B-cell-depleted T cells, or PBMCs. Nearly every sample came with metadata listing a de-identified subject ID, COVID-19 status, age in years and sex. Samples came from the ongoing ImmuneRACE study (first 160 participants) plus 1,254 subjects from 6 global collaborators. The dataset comprised deeply sampled blood TCRbeta repertoires from subjects exposed to, actively infected with, or recovered from COVID-19. The repertoires were released in a freely available public database intended as a resource for research on the immune response to SARS-CoV-2. HLA class I and class II types, where available, came from metadata supplied by the sample provider rather than from assay-based typing.

The full study reports these points: How much clinical and demographic metadata was included differed by source and by participant, and the metadata was provided uncurated.

V is trimmed back by 1 base and J by 5 bases, and the junction contains 10 bases that no gene match accounts for. Measured from the cysteine to the phenylalanine, the CDR3 is 16 residues long. Solely the CDR3 DNA is kept, with 48 bases framed from the first base. Based on the germline V gene (reference sequence), the CDR1 and CDR2 sequences are LGHDT and YNNKEL. The collaborating institutions used their own protocols to collect whole blood in K2EDTA tubes. Collaborator samples were shipped for TCRbeta analysis as frozen whole blood, isolated PBMCs, or DNA extracted from either sample type. This clone occurred a few times. The specificity of this receptor is unknown. No base quality information exists; no much larger clone differs at one position. TCRbeta CDR3 regions were amplified from genomic DNA using the immunoSEQ Assay, a bias-controlled multiplex PCR. The authors processed their data as follows. Nucleated cell counts per sample were estimated from amplification of reference gene primers within the assay. To quantify the absolute abundance of each unique TCRbeta CDR3 rearrangement, sequence reads were collapsed and filtered. For each sample, productive Simpson clonality was calculated as the square root of Simpson's diversity index over productive rearrangements. TCRdb carries this immuneACCESS record with in-frame sequences only. Its versions omit some clonotypes, under half of them owing to an unresolved V gene in the studies checked, with the rest unexplained. That table furnishes V, J and clone size, whereas the DNA furnished D and trimming. A total of about 120,000 clones appear in this sample, roughly 88% of them only once. Together, the top ten hold roughly 4% of the sample.

The clonotype comes from a man aged 40-49 years with acute or convalescent COVID-19. Sequencing was carried out using peripheral blood. Here the chain combines TRBV3-1 (or the pseudogene TRBV3-2) and TRBJ2-7; 8 middle bases align to TRBD2. This receptor has the CDR3 CASSQGPGGAVHEQYF. In nucleotide form, the sequence is TGTGCCAGCAGCCAAGGGCCGGGGGGGGCGGTCCACGAGCAGTACTTC.